The rows below give T cell receptor beta chains drawn from one sample of a study of cytomegalovirus exposure and HLA in healthy donors. Sequencing used immunoSEQ multiplex PCR; TCRdb keeps in-frame clones, though not all of them. The sample holds roughly 150,000 clones. Input material: PBMCs. The receptors were gathered from a woman aged 45-65 years in good health and CMV-seronegative. Each CDR3 is given with its conserved first and last residue. The order of the fields is J gene, CDR3 length, V gene, CDR3 protein.

TRBJ2-1 15 TRBV30 CAWSVLRGIWYEQFF
TRBJ2-5 11 TRBV20-1 CSAVEQETQYF
TRBJ2-3 14 TRBV6-6 CASTYRDTTDTQYF
TRBJ1-1 15 TRBV9 CASSPQQGAITEAFF
TRBJ2-2 15 TRBV7-3 CASSSGMEFTGELFF
TRBJ1-1 12 TRBV5-4 CASSSSGGEAFF
TRBJ2-5 14 TRBV30 CACTDRGLGETQYF
TRBJ1-6 15 TRBV9 CASSVSGTGESPLHF
TRBJ1-4 15 TRBV5-1 CASSSGTGATEKLFF
TRBJ1-4 14 TRBV19 CASSMGQFNEKLFF
TRBJ2-3 17 TRBV4-1 CASSQRLASPNTDTQYF
TRBJ2-7 14 TRBV4-1 CASSRLAGSHEQYF
TRBJ2-4 21 TRBV7-3 CASSLGGPGTDSRLAKNIQYF
TRBJ1-1 14 TRBV2 CASSLGQEYTEAFF
TRBJ1-4 16 TRBV28 CASSIPPRGRDEKLFF
TRBJ2-3 15 TRBV7-9 CASSATGQGGDTQYF
TRBJ1-2 13 TRBV19 CASRTTGGYGYTF
TRBJ1-1 16 TRBV4-1 CASSQDGRQGYTEAFF
TRBJ1-1 12 TRBV18 CASSPTSTEAFF
TRBJ1-2 16 TRBV6-6 CASSYSPDRVNYGYTF
TRBJ2-1 13 TRBV19 CASSMAGGGEQFF
TRBJ2-3 15 TRBV29-1 CSVSQTSGRTDTQYF
TRBJ1-4 15 TRBV9 CASSVRGLGGEKLFF
TRBJ2-3 16 TRBV5-1 CASSLQGQGAADTQYF
TRBJ2-1 13 TRBV29-1 CSGEPTGGDEQFF
TRBJ1-3 12 TRBV30 CAWRQVANTIYF
TRBJ2-7 13 TRBV18 CASSPRLGGEQYF
TRBJ2-1 14 TRBV6-5 CASSQGGGYNEQFF
TRBJ2-7 13 TRBV18 CASSPNLRNEQYF
TRBJ2-1 11 TRBV28 CASSLNNEQFF
TRBJ2-1 15 TRBV30 CASERQGLPYNEQFF
TRBJ2-3 16 TRBV18 CASSPRGTSGTDTQYF
TRBJ1-2 14 TRBV5-1 CASSLAPGHLHYTF
TRBJ1-2 15 TRBV28 CASSLKVWGGLGYTF
TRBJ2-6 15 TRBV19 CASSIPQGVANVLTF
TRBJ1-2 15 TRBV7-2 CASSLGTGISYGYTF
TRBJ2-7 16 TRBV7-8 CASSLLGSGGEYEQYF
TRBJ1-6 16 TRBV7-9 CASSLDGLPLGSPLHF
TRBJ2-1 17 TRBV27 CASSHFTLASSDNEQFF
TRBJ2-7 15 TRBV2 CASSGLFGLATEQYF
TRBJ2-1 16 TRBV7-9 CASSLGERGNYNEQFF
TRBJ1-2 15 TRBV5-4 CASSLEARGQDGYTF
TRBJ1-2 14 TRBV5-1 CASSLGRLDYGYTF
TRBJ1-2 13 TRBV6-5 CASSYDRDDGYTF
TRBJ1-2 15 TRBV2 CARGEGGAGYYGYTF
TRBJ2-7 15 TRBV10-3 CAISESLAGLYEQYF
TRBJ2-1 17 TRBV5-1 CASSLGWGASGSNEQFF
TRBJ2-6 15 TRBV7-3 CASSFGVSGANVLTF
TRBJ2-5 17 TRBV5-8 CASSLVVGTSGRETQYF
TRBJ1-2 12 TRBV7-9 CAVTQGADGYTF
TRBJ2-1 15 TRBV19 CASSIGGGPYNEQFF
TRBJ1-1 15 TRBV19 CASSMIPDYNTEAFF
TRBJ1-1 15 TRBV6-1 CASSEVGQLNTEAFF